Given below is one T cell receptor (beta chain) in context. The assay was immunoSEQ multiplex PCR, and TCRdb's table has in-frame clones only and misses some. Of around 200,000 clones listed, just under 90% were seen once; the top ten hold approximately 6%. The sample originates from a study of blood T cell repertoires in COVID-19. Germline CDR1 and CDR2: SGHRS and YFSETQ. The CDR3 is 15 residues long. V was pared by 0 bases and J by 1 base, with 11 bases between. This clonotype was obtained from a man in his 60s who had recovered from COVID-19. This chain uses TRBV5-1 with TRBJ2-7; no clear D. The specimen sequenced was peripheral blood. The CDR3 protein is CASSLGLPPSYEQYF. CDR3 nucleotide sequence: TGCGCCAGCAGCTTGGGACTTCCACCTTCCTACGAGCAGTACTTC.